This entry concerns a single T cell receptor beta chain. The data derive from a study of cytomegalovirus exposure and HLA in healthy donors. Germline V gene sequence: CDR1 WSHSY, CDR2 SAAADI. Trimming removed 6 bases from V and 3 bases from J; junction bases left unmatched: 11. This CDR3 is built from 16 residues. Both 60 Vbeta primers and 13 Jbeta primers went into the PCR. Only in-frame clones appear in the TCRdb table, and some are missing; sequencing was by immunoSEQ multiplex PCR. The table shows under 150,000 clones, with 65% to 90% occurring only once. The rearrangement links TRBV10-2 to TRBJ2-5; 9 nucleotides match TRBD1. The TCR was taken from a girl aged 2 to 10 in good health and CMV-seronegative. What was sequenced was PBMCs. For the CDR3, the DNA is TGCGCCAGCAGGGTTGGGACAGGGAATCCGGAAGAGACCCAGTACTTC. This codes for CASRVGTGNPEETQYF.